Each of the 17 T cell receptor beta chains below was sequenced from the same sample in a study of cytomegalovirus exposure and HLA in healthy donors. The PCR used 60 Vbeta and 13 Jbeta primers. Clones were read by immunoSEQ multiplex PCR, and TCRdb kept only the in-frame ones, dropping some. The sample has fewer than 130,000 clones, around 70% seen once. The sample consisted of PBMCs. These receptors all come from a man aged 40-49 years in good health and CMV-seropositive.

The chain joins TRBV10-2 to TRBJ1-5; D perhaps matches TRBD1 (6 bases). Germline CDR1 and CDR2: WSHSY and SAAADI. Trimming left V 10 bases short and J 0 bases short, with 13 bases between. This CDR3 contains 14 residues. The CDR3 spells CATWLQGSNQPQHF. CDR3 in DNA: TGCGCCACCTGGTTACAGGGTAGCAATCAGCCCCAGCATTTT.

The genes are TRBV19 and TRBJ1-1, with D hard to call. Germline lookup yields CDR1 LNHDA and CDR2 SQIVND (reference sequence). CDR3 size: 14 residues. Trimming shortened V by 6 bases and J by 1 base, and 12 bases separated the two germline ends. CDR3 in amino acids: CASRPAQPNTEAFF. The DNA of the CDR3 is TGTGCCAGTAGACCCGCACAACCGAACACTGAAGCTTTCTTT.

The CDR3 is CASSQQGGGVGFF. The CDR3 region has the DNA TGCGCCAGCAGCCAACAAGGGGGGGGCGTCGGGTTCTTC. This chain joins TRBV4-1 and TRBJ2-1; possibly TRBD2 for D (7 bases). The CDR3 runs to 13 residues. Per germline, CDR1 MGHRA and CDR2 YSYEKL. Trimming stripped 2 bases from V and 15 bases from J, with 17 bases between.

In nucleotides, the CDR3 is TGTGCCACCAGCAGAGGAGAAACCGGACAGGGGGCCGGGGAGACCCAGTACTTC. It is translated as CATSRGETGQGAGETQYF. The V gene is TRBV15, the J gene TRBJ2-5, with 11 positions matching TRBD1. V gave up 1 base and J gave up 5 bases; unmatched junction bases: 12. The CDR3 extends over 18 amino acids. CDR1 is LNHNV and CDR2 is YYDKDF in the germline V gene (reference sequence).

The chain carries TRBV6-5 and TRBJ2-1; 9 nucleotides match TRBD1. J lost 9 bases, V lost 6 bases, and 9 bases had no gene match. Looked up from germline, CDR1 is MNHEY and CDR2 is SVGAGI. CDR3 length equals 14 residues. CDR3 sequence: CASSTGTGRAEQFF. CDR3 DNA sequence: TGTGCCAGCAGCACCGGGACAGGGAGGGCTGAGCAGTTCTTC.

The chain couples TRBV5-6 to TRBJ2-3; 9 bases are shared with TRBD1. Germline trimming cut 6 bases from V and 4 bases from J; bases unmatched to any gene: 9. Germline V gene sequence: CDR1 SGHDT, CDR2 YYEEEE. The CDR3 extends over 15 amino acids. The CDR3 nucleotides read TGTGCCAGCACCCCGAGGGGACAGGGCGCAGATACGCAGTATTTT. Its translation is CASTPRGQGADTQYF.

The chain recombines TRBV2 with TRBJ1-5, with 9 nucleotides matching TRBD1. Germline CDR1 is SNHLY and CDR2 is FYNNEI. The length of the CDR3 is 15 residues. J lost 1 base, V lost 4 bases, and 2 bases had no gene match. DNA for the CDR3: TGTGCCAGCAGTGTCGGACAGGGGAGCAATCAGCCCCAGCATTTT. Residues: CASSVGQGSNQPQHF.

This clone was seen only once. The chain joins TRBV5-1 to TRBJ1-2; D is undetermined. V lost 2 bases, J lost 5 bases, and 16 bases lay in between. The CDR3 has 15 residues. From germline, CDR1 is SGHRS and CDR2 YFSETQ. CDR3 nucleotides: TGCGCCAGCAGCTTAGAAGGTAGCTCGGGGTATGGCTACACCTTC. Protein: CASSLEGSSGYGYTF.

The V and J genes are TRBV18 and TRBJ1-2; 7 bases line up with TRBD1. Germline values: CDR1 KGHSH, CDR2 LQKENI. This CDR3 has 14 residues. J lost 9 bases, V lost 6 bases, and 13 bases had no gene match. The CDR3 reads CASSPGTAGLRYTF. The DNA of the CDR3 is TGTGCCAGCTCCCCCGGGACAGCTGGACTCCGCTACACCTTC.

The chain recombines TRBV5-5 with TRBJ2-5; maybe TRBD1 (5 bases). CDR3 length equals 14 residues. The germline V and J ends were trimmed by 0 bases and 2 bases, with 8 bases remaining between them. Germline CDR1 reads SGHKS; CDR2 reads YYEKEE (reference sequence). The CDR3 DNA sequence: TGTGCCAGCAGCTTGGTCGACAGTCAAGAGACCCAGTACTTC. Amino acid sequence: CASSLVDSQETQYF.

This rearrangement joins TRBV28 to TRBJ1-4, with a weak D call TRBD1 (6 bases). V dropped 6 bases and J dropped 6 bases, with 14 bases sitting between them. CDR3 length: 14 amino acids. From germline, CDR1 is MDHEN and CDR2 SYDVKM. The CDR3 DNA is TGTGCCAGCAGGTGGGAGGGGGGTGATGAAAAACTGTTTTTT. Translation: CASRWEGGDEKLFF.

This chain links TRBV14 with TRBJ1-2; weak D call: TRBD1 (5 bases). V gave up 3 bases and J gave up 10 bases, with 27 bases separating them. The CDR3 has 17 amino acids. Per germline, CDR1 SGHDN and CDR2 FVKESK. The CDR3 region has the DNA TGTGCCAGCAGCCATCTATCGCAGGGCGGCAGTGGCTCTGCCTACACCTTC. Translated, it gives CASSHLSQGGSGSAYTF.

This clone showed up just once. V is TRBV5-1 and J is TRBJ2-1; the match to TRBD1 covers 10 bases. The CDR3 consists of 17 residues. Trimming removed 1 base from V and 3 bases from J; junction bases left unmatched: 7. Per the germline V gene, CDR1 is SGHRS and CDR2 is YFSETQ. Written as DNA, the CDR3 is TGCGCCAGCAGCTTGAAAGGGACAGGGGCCCTCTACAATGAGCAGTTCTTC. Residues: CASSLKGTGALYNEQFF.

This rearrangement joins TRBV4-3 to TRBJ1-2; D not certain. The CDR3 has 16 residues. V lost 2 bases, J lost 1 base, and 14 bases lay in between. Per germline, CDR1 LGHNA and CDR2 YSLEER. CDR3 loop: CASSQLGPEGNYGYTF. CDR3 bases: TGCGCCAGCAGCCAACTTGGCCCTGAGGGTAACTATGGCTACACCTTC.

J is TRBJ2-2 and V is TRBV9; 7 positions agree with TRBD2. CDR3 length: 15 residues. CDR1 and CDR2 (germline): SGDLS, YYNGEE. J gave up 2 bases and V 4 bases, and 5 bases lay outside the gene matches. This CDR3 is CASSRSGVNTGELFF. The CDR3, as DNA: TGTGCCAGCAGCAGAAGCGGGGTTAACACCGGGGAGCTGTTTTTT.

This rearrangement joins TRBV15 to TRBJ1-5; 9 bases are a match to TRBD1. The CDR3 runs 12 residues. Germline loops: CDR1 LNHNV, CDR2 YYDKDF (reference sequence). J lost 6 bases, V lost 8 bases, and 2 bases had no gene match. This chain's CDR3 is CATGQGTQPQHF. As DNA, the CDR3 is TGTGCCACCGGACAGGGGACTCAGCCCCAGCATTTT.

The CDR3 here is CASSLLASGGYEQYV. The DNA of the CDR3 is TGTGCCAGCAGCTTACTGGCTAGCGGGGGCTACGAGCAGTACGTC. The chain has TRBV7-8 and TRBJ2-7; TRBD2 matches 10 bases. From germline, CDR1 is SGHVS and CDR2 FQNEAQ. CDR3 size: 15 residues. Losses at the gene ends were 2 bases for V and 3 bases for J; bases not matched to a gene: 4.